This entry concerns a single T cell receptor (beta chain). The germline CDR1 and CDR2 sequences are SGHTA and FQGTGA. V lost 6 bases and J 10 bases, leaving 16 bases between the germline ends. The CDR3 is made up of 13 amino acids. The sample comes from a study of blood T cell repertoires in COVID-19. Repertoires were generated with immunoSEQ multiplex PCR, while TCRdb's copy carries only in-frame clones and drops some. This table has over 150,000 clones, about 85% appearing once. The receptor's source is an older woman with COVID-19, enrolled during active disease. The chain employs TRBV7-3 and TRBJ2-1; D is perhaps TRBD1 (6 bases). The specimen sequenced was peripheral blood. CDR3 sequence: CASSLVTGYEQFF. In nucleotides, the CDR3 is TGTGCCAGCAGTCTCGTAACAGGGTACGAGCAGTTCTTC.